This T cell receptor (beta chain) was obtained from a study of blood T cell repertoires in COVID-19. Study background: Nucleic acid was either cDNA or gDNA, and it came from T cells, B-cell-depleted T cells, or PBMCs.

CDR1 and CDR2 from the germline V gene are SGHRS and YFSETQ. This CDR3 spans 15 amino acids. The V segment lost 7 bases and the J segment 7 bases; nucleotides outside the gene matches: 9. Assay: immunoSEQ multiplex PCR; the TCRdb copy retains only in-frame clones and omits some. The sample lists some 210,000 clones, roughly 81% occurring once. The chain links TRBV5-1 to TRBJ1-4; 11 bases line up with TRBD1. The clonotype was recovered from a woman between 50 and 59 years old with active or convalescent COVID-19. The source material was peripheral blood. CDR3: CASAPEGTGGEKLFF. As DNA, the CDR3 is TGCGCCAGCGCCCCGGAGGGGACAGGGGGTGAAAAACTGTTTTTT.